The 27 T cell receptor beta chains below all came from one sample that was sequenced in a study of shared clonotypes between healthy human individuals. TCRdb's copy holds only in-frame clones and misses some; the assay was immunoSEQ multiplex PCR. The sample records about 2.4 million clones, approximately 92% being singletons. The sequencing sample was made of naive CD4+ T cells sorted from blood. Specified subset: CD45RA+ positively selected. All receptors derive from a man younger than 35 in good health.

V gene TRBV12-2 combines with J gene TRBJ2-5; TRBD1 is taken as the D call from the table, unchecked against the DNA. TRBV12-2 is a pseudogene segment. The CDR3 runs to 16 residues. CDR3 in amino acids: CASRLPGQKFGETQYF. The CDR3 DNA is TGTGCAAGTCGCCTCCCGGGACAGAAGTTCGGGGAGACCCAGTACTTC.

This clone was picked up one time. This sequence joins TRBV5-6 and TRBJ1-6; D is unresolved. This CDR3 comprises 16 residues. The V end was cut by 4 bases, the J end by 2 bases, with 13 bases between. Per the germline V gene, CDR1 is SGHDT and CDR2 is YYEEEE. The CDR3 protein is CASSGKEGAYNSPLHF. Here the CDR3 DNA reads TGTGCCAGCAGCGGTAAGGAGGGCGCCTATAATTCACCCCTCCACTTT.

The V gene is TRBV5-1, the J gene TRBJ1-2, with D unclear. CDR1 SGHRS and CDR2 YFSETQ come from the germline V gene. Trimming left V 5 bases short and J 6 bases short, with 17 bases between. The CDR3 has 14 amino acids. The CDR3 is CASRVGKLGNGYTF. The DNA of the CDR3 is TGCGCCAGCAGGGTTGGTAAATTAGGAAATGGCTACACCTTC.

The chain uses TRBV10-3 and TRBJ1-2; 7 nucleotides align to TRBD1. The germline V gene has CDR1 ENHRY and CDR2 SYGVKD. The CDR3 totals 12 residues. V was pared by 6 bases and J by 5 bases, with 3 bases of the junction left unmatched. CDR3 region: CAIRGTDYGYTF. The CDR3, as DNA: TGTGCCATCAGGGGGACAGATTATGGCTACACCTTC.

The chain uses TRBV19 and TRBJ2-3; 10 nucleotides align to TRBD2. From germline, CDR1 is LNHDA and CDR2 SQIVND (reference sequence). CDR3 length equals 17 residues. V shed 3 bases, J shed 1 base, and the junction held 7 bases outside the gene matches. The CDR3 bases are TGTGCCAGTAGTATTCGGCTAGCGGGAGTCGGCACAGATACGCAGTATTTT. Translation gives CASSIRLAGVGTDTQYF.

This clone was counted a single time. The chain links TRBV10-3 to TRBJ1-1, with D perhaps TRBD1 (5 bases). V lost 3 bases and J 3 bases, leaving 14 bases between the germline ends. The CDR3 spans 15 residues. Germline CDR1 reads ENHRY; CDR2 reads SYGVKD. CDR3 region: CAISDSIGEYTEAFF. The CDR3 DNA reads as TGTGCCATCAGTGATTCGATAGGGGAGTACACTGAAGCTTTCTTT.

The CDR3 coding sequence is TGTGCCACCAGCAGAGATAGCGGAGGCCCCTACGGCTACACCTTC. Translation: CATSRDSGGPYGYTF. The genes are TRBV15 and TRBJ1-2; no clear D gene. The CDR3 spans 15 residues. Germline V gene data show CDR1 as LNHNV and CDR2 as YYDKDF (reference sequence). V was pared by 0 bases and J by 8 bases, with 16 bases between.

CDR3 bases: TGTGCCTGGAGTCCTGGGTACCAAGAGACCCAGTACTTC. It translates to CAWSPGYQETQYF. This chain connects TRBV30 to TRBJ2-5, with D hard to call. Germline V CDR1 and CDR2: GTSNPN, SVGIG (reference sequence). V was trimmed by 2 bases and J by 0 bases, leaving 7 bases between them. This CDR3 has 13 residues.

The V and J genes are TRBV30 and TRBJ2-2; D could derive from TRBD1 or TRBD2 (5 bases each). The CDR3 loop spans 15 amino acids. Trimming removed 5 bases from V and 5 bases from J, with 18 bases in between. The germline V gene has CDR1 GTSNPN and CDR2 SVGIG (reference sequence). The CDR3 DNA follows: TGTGCCTGGGGGGGAAGGGGAAAGGGAACCGGGGAGCTGTTTTTT. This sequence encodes CAWGGRGKGTGELFF.

CDR3 bases: TGTGCCAGCAGTTACCGTTGGGACAGGGACAACTATGGCTACACCTTC. Protein: CASSYRWDRDNYGYTF. This chain joins TRBV6-5 and TRBJ1-2; TRBD1 aligns across 9 bases. V lost 2 bases to trimming and J lost 2 bases; unmatched junction nucleotides: 6. Germline V gene data show CDR1 as MNHEY and CDR2 as SVGAGI. This CDR3 comprises 16 residues.

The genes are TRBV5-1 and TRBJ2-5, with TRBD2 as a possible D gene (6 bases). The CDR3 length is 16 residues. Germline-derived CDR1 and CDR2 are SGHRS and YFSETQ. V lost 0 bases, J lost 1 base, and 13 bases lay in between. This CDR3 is CASSLGRGGLQETQYF. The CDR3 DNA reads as TGCGCCAGCAGCTTGGGGCGGGGAGGCCTCCAAGAGACCCAGTACTTC.

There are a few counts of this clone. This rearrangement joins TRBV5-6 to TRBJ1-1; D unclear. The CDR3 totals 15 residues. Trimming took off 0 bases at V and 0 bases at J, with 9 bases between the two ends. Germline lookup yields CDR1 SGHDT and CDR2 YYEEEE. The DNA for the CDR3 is TGTGCCAGCAGCTTGGATGCAGGTATGAACACTGAAGCTTTCTTT. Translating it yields CASSLDAGMNTEAFF.

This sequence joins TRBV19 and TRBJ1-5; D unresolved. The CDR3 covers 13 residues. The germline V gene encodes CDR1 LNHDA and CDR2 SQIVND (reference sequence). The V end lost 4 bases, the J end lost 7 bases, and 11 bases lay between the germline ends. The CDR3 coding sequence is TGTGCCAGTAGTAAGGGCCGCGGCCAGCCCCAGCATTTT. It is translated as CASSKGRGQPQHF.

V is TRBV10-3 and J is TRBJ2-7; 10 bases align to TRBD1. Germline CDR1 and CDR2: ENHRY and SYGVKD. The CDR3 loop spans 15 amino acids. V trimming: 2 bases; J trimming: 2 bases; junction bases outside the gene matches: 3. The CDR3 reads CAISEPGQGTYEQYF. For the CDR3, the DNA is TGTGCCATCAGTGAGCCGGGACAGGGGACCTACGAGCAGTACTTC.

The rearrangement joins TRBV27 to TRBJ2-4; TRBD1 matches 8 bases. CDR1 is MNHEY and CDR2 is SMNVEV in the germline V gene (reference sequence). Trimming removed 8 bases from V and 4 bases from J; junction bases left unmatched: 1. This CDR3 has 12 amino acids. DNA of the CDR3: TGTGCCAGCCGGGACAGGAAAAACATTCAGTACTTC. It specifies CASRDRKNIQYF.

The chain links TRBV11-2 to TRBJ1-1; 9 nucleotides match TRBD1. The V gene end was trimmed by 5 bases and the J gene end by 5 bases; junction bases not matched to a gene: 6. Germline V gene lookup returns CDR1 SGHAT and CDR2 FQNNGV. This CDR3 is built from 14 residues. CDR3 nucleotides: TGTGCCAGCAGCCGGGACAGGGAAGATACTGAAGCTTTCTTT. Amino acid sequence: CASSRDREDTEAFF.

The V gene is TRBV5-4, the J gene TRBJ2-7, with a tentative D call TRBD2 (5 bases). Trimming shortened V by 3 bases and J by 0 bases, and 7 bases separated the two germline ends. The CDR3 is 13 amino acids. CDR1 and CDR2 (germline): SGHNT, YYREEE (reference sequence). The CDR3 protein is CASSSRDSYEQYF. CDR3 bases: TGTGCCAGCAGCTCGAGGGACTCCTACGAGCAGTACTTC.

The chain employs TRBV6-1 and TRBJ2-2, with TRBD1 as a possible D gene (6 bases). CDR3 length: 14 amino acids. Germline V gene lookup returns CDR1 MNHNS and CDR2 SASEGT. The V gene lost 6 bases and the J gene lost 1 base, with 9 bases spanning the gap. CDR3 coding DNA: TGTGCCAGCAGAGAGACAGGGAACACCGGGGAGCTGTTTTTT. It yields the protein CASRETGNTGELFF.

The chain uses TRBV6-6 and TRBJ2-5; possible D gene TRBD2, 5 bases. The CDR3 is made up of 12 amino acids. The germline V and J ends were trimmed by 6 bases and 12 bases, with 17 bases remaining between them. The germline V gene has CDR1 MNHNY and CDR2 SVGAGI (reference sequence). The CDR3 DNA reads TGTGCCAGCAGCCGTAACCGGGGTCAGGAGTACTTC. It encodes CASSRNRGQEYF.

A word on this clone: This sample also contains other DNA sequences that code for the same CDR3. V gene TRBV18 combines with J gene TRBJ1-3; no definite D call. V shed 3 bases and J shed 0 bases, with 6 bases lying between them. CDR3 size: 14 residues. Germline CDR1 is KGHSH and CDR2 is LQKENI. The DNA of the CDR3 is TGTGCCAGCTCACCGGAGGTCTCTGGAAACACCATATATTTT. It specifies CASSPEVSGNTIYF.

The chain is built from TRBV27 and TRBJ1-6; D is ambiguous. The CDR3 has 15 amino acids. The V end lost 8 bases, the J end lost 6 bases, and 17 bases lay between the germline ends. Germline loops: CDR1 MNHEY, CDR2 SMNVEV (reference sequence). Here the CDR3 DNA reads TGTGCCAGCTCCCCGGCGGAGTCGACTAATTCACCCCTCCACTTT. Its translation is CASSPAESTNSPLHF.

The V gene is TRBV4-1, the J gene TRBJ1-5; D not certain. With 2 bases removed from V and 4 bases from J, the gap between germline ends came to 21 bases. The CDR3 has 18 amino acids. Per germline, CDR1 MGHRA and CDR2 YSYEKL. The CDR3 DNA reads TGCGCCAGCAGCCAATATGAGGAGGGAGGGTTAAGGAATCAGCCCCAGCATTTT. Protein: CASSQYEEGGLRNQPQHF.

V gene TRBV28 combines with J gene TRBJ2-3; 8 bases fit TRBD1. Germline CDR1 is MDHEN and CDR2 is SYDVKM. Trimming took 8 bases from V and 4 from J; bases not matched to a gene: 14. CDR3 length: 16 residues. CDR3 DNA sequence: TGTGCCAGCCTAGATCGTCAACTGACAGGGGCAGATACGCAGTATTTT. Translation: CASLDRQLTGADTQYF.

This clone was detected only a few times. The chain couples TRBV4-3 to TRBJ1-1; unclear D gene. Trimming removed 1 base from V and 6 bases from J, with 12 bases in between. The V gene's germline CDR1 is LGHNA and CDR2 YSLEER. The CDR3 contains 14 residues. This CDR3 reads CASSQGKGGPEAFF. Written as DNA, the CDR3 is TGCGCCAGCAGCCAAGGGAAAGGAGGCCCTGAAGCTTTCTTT.

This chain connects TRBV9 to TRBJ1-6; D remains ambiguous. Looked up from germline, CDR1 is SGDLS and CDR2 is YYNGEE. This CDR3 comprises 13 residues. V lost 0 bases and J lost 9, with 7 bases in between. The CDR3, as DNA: TGTGCCAGCAGCGTAGTCTTGGGTTCACCCCTCCACTTT. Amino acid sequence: CASSVVLGSPLHF.

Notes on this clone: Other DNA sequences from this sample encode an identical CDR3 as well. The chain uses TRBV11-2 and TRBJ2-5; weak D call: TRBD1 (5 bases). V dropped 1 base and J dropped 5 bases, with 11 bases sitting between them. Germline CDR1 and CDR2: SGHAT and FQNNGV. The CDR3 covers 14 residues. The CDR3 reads CASSLGQGLETQYF. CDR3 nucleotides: TGTGCCAGCAGCTTAGGGCAGGGTTTGGAGACCCAGTACTTC.

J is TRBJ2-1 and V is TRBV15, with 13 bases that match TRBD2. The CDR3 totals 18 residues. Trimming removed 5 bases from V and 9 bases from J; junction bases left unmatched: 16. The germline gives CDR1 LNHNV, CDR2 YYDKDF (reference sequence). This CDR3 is CATSEMALGLAGHIEQFF. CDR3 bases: TGTGCCACCAGCGAGATGGCGCTGGGACTAGCGGGACACATTGAGCAGTTCTTC.